The 7 T cell receptor beta chains presented below share a single source sample, sequenced in a study of breast tumors, draining lymph nodes, adjacent tissues. TCRdb ran MiXCR on the multiplex PCR reads and lists one entry per CDR3 protein. In the table there are about 66,000 distinct CDR3 sequences, 43% of which are singletons. Sequenced: breast tumor tissue. The receptors derive from a female donor with breast cancer. Some clones in this sample may be carry-over from other donors' samples.

This chain joins TRBV7-8 and TRBJ2-7; TRBD1 might be the D (5 bases). This CDR3 has 15 amino acids. CDR1 SGHVS and CDR2 FQNEAQ come from the germline V gene. V was pared by 3 bases and J by 3 bases, with 15 bases between. As DNA, the CDR3 is TGTGCCAGCAGCTTCGGACCGGCTAGGGGCTACGAGCAGTACTTC. Amino acids: CASSFGPARGYEQYF.

This clonotype was found many times. The chain joins TRBV5-1 to TRBJ1-1; a weak D match, TRBD1 (5 bases). Germline V gene sequence: CDR1 SGHRS, CDR2 YFSETQ. This CDR3 has 11 residues. The ends were cut back, 6 bases at V and 10 bases at J, with 13 bases in the middle. Written as DNA, the CDR3 is TGCGCCAGCACCATGGGGGGGGGAGCTTTCTTT. Protein sequence: CASTMGGGAFF.

This clonotype was seen ten or more times. DNA for the CDR3: TGTGCCAGCAGGAGAGCCGGGACAGCAAGCTCTGGGGCCAACGTCCTGACTTTC. Protein product: CASRRAGTASSGANVLTF. J is TRBJ2-6 and V is TRBV12-3 or TRBV12-4; TRBD1 matches at 7 bases. The trim removed 6 bases at V and 0 bases at J, leaving 11 bases unmatched. The CDR3 totals 18 residues.

The chain uses TRBV5-1 and TRBJ2-5, with TRBD1 matching 9 bases. CDR1 SGHRS and CDR2 YFSETQ come from the germline V gene. This CDR3 is built from 15 residues. V dropped 3 bases and J dropped 5; count of bases not matched to a gene: 8. This chain's CDR3 is CASSWDGQGSETQYF. In DNA form, the CDR3 reads TGCGCCAGCAGCTGGGACGGACAGGGGAGCGAGACCCAGTACTTC.

This clonotype was picked up many times. J is TRBJ2-1 and V is TRBV12-3 or TRBV12-4; no clear D. V was shortened by 6 bases and J by 8 bases, with 8 bases between the two germline ends. The CDR3 has 11 residues. The CDR3: CASSFLHEQFF. The DNA for the CDR3 is TGTGCCAGCAGCTTCCTACATGAGCAGTTCTTC.

The V and J genes are TRBV5-1 and TRBJ2-1; 10 bases are shared with TRBD2. The CDR3 loop spans 17 amino acids. CDR1 and CDR2 (germline): SGHRS, YFSETQ. V gave up 1 base and J gave up 6 bases; unmatched junction bases: 10. The CDR3 DNA is TGCGCCAGCAGCTTGACCCTTCGCCAGCGGGAGGGCAATGAGCAGTTCTTC. It translates to CASSLTLRQREGNEQFF. Drawing the rest from reference TRBV5-1 and TRBJ2-1, the complete variable domain is KAGVTQTPRYLIKTRGQQVTLSCSPISGHRSVSWYQQTPGQGLQFLFEYFSETQRNKGNFPGRFSGRQFSNSRSEMNVSTLELGDSALYLCASSLTLRQREGNEQFFGPGTRLTVL.

This clonotype was observed at least ten times. This chain links TRBV5-8 with TRBJ1-1, with D unresolved. In germline, CDR1 is SGHTS, CDR2 YDEGEE. V was cut by 0 bases and J by 4 bases, with 4 bases left in between. This CDR3 contains 12 residues. The CDR3 bases are TGTGCCAGCAGCTTGGTCGGCACTGAAGCTTTCTTT. Translated: CASSLVGTEAFF.